This T cell receptor beta chain was sequenced in a study of blood T cell repertoires in COVID-19. At the level of the study: The samples span acute and convalescent COVID-19 from the United States, Italy and Spain.

Germline trimming cut 4 bases from V and 4 bases from J; bases unmatched to any gene: 3. CDR3 length equals 14 residues. The germline V gene encodes CDR1 LGHDT and CDR2 YNNKEL (reference sequence). Some clones are missing from TCRdb's copy, which holds only in-frame ones; the method was immunoSEQ multiplex PCR. The sample contains 60,000 to 70,000 clones, 86% of which appear only once. The sequenced sample was peripheral blood. The sequence was obtained from a man between 40 and 49 years old with COVID-19, enrolled during active disease. The chain joins TRBV3-1 (or the pseudogene TRBV3-2) to TRBJ2-2, with 7 bases lining up with TRBD2. In nucleotides, the CDR3 is TGTGCCAGCAGCCCGGGACTACTCACCGGGGAGCTGTTTTTT. Translation: CASSPGLLTGELFF.